The T cell receptor beta chain under discussion was sequenced for a study of cytomegalovirus exposure and HLA in healthy donors. Across the whole study: Drawn from HLA-typed donors, tens of millions of unique TCRs were held in an early data release. The study's findings and limits: Association with HLA alleles at 0.05 false discovery rate was found for roughly 17,000 TCR beta sequences in a later analysis. Apart from CMV serostatus, no immune exposure information was available. Common viral pathogens seemed, in a later analysis, to connect with several of the most significant clusters.

A note on this clone: The antigen is unknown. Lacking the conserved final phenylalanine or tryptophan, this CDR3 likely reflects a read error. It is unclear where the CDR3 begins or ends on the DNA, so no DNA is shown, and the CDR3 is as TCRdb lists it.

The CDR3 length equals 13 residues, ends included. Germline V gene data show CDR1 as SNHLY and CDR2 as FYNNEI. With 60 Vbeta and 13 Jbeta primers, the PCR was carried out. Using immunoSEQ multiplex PCR, the repertoire was profiled, and TCRdb retains in-frame clones only, with some absent. The sample has about 200,000 clones; about 80% are singletons. This TCR came from a man younger than 45 in good health and CMV-seronegative. The rearrangement joins TRBV2 to TRBJ2-3; the table gives TRBD2 as D, unverified against the DNA. Material: PBMCs. The CDR3 loop is CASSVRLGLAEVL.